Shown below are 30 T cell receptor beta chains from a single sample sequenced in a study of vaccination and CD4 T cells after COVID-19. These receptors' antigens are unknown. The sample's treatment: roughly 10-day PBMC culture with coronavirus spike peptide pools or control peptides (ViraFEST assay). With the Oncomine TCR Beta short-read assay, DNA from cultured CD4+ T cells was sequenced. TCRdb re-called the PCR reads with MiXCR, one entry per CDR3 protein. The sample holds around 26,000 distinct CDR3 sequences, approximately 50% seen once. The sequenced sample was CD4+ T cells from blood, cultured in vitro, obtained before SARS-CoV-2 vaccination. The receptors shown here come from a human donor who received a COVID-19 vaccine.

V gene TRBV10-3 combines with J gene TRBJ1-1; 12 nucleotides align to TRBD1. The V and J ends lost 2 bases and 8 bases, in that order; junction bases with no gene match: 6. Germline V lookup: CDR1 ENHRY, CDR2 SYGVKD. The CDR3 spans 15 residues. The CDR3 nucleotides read TGTGCCATCAGTGAGATGGGGACAGGGGGCAGGGAAGCTTTCTTT. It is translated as CAISEMGTGGREAFF.

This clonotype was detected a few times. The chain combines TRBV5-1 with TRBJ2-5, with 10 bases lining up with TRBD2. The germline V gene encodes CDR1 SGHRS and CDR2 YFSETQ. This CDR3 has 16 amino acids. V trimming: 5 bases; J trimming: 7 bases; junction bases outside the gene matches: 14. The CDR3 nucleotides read TGCGCCAGCAGTCGGGCTAGCGGGGGCCTCCAGGGGACCCAGTACTTC. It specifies CASSRASGGLQGTQYF.

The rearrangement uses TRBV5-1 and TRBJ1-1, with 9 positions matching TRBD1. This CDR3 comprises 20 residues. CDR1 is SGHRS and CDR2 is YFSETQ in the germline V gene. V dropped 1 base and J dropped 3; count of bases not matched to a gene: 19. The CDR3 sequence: CASSLFGADYRGRRDTEAFF. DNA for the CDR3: TGCGCCAGCAGCTTGTTCGGGGCAGATTACAGGGGGCGCAGGGACACTGAAGCTTTCTTT.

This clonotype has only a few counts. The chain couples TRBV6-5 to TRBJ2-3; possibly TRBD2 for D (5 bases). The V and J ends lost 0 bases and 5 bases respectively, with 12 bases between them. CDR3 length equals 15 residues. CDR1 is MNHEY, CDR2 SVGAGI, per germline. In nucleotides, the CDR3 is TGTGCCAGCAGTTACTCGACCGGGGTCGGAGATACGCAGTATTTT. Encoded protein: CASSYSTGVGDTQYF.

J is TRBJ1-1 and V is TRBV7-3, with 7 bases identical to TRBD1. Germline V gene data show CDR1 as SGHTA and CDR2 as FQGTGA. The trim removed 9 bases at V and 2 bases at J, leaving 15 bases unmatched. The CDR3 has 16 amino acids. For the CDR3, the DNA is TGTGCCAGTTCCCTCAGGGGGACGGGATATAACACTGAAGCTTTCTTT. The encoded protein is CASSLRGTGYNTEAFF.

The DNA for the CDR3 is TGCGCCAGCAGCTCGTTGGTCGGGGGGGGCCTTAATGAGCAGTTCTTC. Its protein is CASSSLVGGGLNEQFF. The chain combines TRBV5-1 with TRBJ2-1; 8 bases map to TRBD2. The CDR3 is 16 residues long. Germline assignment: CDR1 SGHRS and CDR2 YFSETQ. V lost 3 bases, J lost 7 bases, and 12 bases stayed unmatched. Using reference TRBV5-1 and TRBJ2-1 for the parts outside the CDR3, the full variable domain is KAGVTQTPRYLIKTRGQQVTLSCSPISGHRSVSWYQQTPGQGLQFLFEYFSETQRNKGNFPGRFSGRQFSNSRSEMNVSTLELGDSALYLCASSSLVGGGLNEQFFGPGTRLTVL.

CDR3 region: CASSPQGRGLDTGELFF. In DNA, the CDR3 is TGTGCCAGCAGCCCACAAGGGCGGGGCTTGGACACCGGGGAGCTGTTTTTT. The rearrangement uses TRBV7-3 and TRBJ2-2; the D gene is possibly TRBD2 (6 bases). V lost 5 bases and J lost 3, with 19 bases in between. This CDR3 contains 17 residues. The germline V gene has CDR1 SGHTA and CDR2 FQGTGA.

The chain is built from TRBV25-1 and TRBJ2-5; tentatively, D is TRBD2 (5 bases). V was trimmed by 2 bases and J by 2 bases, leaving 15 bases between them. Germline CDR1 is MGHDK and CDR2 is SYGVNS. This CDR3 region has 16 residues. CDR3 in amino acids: CASSENWAGVQETQYF. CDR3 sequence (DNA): TGTGCCAGCAGTGAAAATTGGGCCGGGGTACAAGAGACCCAGTACTTC.

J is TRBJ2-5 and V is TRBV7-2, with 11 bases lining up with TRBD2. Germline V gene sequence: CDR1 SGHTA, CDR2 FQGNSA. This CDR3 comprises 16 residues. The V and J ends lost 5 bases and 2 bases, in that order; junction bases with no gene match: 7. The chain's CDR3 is CASSLGLAGIQETQYF. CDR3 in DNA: TGTGCCAGCAGCCTAGGACTAGCGGGCATACAAGAGACCCAGTACTTC.

The CDR3 loop reads CASMRDTQYF. Here the CDR3 DNA reads TGTGCCAGCATGAGGGATACGCAGTATTTT. The J gene is TRBJ2-3, the V gene TRBV2; D gene ambiguous. Germline V gives CDR1 SNHLY, CDR2 FYNNEI. Trimming stripped 7 bases from V and 6 bases from J, with 5 bases between. This CDR3 is 10 amino acids long.

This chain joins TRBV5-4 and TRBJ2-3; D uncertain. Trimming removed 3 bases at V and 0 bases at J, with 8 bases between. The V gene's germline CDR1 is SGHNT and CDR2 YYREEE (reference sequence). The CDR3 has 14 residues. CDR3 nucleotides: TGTGCCAGCAGCTCCCCGCGGAGCACAGATACGCAGTATTTT. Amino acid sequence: CASSSPRSTDTQYF.

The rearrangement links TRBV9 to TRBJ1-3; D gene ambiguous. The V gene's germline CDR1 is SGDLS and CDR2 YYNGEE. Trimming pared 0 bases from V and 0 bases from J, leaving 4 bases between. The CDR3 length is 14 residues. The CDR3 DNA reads TGTGCCAGCAGCGTAGCAGGCTCTGGAAACACCATATATTTT. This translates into CASSVAGSGNTIYF.

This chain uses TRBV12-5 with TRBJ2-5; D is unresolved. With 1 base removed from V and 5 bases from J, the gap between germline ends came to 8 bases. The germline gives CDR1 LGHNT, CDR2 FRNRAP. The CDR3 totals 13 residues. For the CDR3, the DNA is TGTGCTAGTGGTTTGGGCCAACGGGAGACCCAGTACTTC. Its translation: CASGLGQRETQYF.

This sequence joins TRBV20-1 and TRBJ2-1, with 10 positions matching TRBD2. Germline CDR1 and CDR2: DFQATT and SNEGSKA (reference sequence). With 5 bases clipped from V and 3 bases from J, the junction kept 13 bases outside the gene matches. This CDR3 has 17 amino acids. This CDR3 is CSAVRGQRGGSYNEQFF. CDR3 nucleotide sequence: TGCAGTGCTGTGAGGGGGCAGCGGGGGGGAAGCTACAATGAGCAGTTCTTC.

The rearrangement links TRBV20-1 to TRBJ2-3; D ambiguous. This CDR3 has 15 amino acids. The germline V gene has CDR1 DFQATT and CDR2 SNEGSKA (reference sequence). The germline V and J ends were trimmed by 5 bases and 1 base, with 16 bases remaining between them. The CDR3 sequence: CSARRSGRGTDTQYF. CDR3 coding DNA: TGCAGTGCTCGCAGATCAGGCCGTGGCACAGATACGCAGTATTTT.

The CDR3 bases are TGTGCCAGCAGGGGACTAAAGACTATCTTTAACTATGGCTACACCTTC. This sequence encodes CASRGLKTIFNYGYTF. V gene TRBV11-2 combines with J gene TRBJ1-2; the D gene is possibly TRBD1 (5 bases). Germline CDR1 and CDR2: SGHAT and FQNNGV. V gave up 6 bases and J gave up 1 base, with 18 bases separating them. The CDR3 runs 16 residues.

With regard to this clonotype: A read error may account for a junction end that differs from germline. CDR3 sequence reads: CAASDWTGSPAGYTF. In nucleotides, the CDR3 is TGTGCCGCCAGTGATTGGACAGGGTCCCCGGCTGGCTACACCTTC. V usage is TRBV24-1 and J usage is TRBJ1-2; 8 positions match TRBD1. CDR3 length equals 15 residues. Germline loops: CDR1 KGHDR, CDR2 SFDVKD.

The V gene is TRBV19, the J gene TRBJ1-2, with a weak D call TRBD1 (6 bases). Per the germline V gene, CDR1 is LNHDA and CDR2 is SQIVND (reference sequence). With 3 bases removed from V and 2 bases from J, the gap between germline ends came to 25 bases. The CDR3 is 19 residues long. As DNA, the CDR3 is TGTGCCAGTAGTATGGGGCACTTCGGGACACCAGCCCCGAACTATGGCTACACCTTC. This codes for CASSMGHFGTPAPNYGYTF.

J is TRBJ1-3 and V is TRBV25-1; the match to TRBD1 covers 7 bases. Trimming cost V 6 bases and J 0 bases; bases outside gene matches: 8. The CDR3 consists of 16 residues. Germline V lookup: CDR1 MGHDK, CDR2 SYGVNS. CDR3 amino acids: CASSLKTGSSGNTIYF. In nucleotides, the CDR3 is TGTGCCAGCAGCTTGAAGACAGGGAGCTCTGGAAACACCATATATTTT.

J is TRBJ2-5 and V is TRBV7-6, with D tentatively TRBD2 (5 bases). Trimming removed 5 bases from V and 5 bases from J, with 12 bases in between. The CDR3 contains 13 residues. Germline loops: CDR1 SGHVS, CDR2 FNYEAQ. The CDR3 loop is CASSRGWEETQYF. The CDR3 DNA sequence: TGTGCCAGCAGCCGAGGGTGGGAGGAGACCCAGTACTTC.

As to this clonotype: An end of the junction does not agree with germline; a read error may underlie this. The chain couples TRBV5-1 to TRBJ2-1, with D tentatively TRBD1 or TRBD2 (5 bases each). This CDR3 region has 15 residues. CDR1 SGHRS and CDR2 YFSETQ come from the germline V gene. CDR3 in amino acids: CASNLARGELGEQFF. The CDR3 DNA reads TGCGCCAGCAACTTGGCCCGAGGGGAATTGGGTGAGCAGTTCTTC.

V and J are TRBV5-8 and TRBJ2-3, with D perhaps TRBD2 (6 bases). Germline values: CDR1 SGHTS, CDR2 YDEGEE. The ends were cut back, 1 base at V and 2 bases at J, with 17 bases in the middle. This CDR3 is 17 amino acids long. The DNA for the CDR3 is TGTGCCAGCAGCTTGACTAGCCTCTCCGCCTACACAGATACGCAGTATTTT. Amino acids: CASSLTSLSAYTDTQYF.

Written as DNA, the CDR3 is TGTGCCAGCAGCTTGGACAGGGGGCTACTTACTAGCACAGATACGCAGTATTTT. Translation: CASSLDRGLLTSTDTQYF. V is TRBV12-3 or TRBV12-4 and J is TRBJ2-3; 11 bases line up with TRBD1. This CDR3 comprises 18 residues. The ends lost 6 bases at V and 0 bases at J; junction bases unmatched: 11.

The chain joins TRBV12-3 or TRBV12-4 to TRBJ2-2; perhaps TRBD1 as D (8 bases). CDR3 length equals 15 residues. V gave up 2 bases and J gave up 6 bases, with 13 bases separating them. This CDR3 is CASSLNRGGAGELFF. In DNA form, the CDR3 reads TGTGCCAGCAGTTTAAACAGGGGGGGGGCCGGGGAGCTGTTTTTT.

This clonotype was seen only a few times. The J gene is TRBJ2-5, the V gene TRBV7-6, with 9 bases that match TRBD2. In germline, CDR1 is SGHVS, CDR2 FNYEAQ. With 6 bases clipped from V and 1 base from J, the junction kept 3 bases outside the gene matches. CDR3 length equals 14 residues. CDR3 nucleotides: TGTGCCAGCAGTCCGACTAGCGGCCAAGAGACCCAGTACTTC. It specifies CASSPTSGQETQYF. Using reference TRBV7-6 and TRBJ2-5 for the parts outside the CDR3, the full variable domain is GAGVSQSPRYKVTKRGQDVALRCDPISGHVSLYWYRQALGQGPEFLTYFNYEAQQDKSGLPNDRFSAERPEGSISTLTIQRTEQRDSAMYRCASSPTSGQETQYFGPGTRLLVL.

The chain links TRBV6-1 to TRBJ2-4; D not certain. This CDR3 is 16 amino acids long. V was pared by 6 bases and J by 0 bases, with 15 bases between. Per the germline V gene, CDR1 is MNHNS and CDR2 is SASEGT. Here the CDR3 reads CASSPSTSLAKNIQYF. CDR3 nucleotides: TGTGCCAGCAGCCCCAGTACCAGCCTAGCCAAAAACATTCAGTACTTC.

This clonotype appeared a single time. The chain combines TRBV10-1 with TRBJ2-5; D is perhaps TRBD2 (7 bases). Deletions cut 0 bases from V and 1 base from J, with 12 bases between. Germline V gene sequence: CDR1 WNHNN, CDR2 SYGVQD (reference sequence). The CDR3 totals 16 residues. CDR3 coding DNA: TGCGCCAGCAGTGAGTCGGGGGCGGGGGTCCAAGAGACCCAGTACTTC. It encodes CASSESGAGVQETQYF.

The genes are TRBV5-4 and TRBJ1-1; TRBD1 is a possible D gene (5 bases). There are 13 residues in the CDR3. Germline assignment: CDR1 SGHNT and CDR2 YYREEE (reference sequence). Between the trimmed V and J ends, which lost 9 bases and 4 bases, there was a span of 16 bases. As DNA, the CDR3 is TGTGCCACCCGGGGGGGGATGAGCACTGAAGCTTTCTTT. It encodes CATRGGMSTEAFF.

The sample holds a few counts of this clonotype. The CDR3 nucleotides are TGCGCCAGCAGCCAACAAGGGGGCCTTGAAAAACTGTTTTTT. This sequence encodes CASSQQGGLEKLFF. The J gene is TRBJ1-4, the V gene TRBV4-1; 7 bases agree with TRBD1. V lost 2 bases, J lost 7 bases, and 4 bases stayed unmatched. Germline values: CDR1 MGHRA, CDR2 YSYEKL. The CDR3 consists of 14 residues.

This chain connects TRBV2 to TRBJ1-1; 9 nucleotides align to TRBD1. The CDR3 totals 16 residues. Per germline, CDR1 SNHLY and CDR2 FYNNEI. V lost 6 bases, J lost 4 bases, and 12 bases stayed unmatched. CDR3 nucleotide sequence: TGTGCCAGCAGACTCAAACACAGGGGGCAGAGCACTGAAGCTTTCTTT. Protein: CASRLKHRGQSTEAFF.